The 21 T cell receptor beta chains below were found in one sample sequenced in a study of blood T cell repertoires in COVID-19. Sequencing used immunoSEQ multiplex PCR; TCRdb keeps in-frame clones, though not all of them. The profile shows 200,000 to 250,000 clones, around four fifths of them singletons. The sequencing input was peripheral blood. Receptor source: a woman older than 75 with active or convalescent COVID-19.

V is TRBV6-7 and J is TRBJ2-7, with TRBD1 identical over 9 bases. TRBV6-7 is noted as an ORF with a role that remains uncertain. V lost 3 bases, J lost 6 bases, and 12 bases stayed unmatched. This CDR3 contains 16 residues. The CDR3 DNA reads TGTGCCAGCAGTTATTGTGGGGGAGACAGGGGGTGCGAGCAGTACTTC. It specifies CASSYCGGDRGCEQYF.

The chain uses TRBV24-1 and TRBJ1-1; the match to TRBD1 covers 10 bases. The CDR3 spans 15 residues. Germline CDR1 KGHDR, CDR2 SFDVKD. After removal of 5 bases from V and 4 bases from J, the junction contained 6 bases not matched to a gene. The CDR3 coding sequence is TGTGCCACCAGTGCGACAGGGGGCCGGGCCACTGAAGCTTTCTTT. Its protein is CATSATGGRATEAFF.

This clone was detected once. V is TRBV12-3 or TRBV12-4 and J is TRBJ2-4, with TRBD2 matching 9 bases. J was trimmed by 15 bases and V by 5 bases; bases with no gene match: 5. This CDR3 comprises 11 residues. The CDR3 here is CASSDGLARYF. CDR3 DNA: TGTGCCAGCAGTGATGGACTAGCGAGGTACTTC.

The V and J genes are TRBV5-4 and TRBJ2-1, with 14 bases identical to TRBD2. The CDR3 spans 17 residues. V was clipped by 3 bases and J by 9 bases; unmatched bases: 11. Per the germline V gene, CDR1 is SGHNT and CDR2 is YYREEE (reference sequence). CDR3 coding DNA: TGTGCCAGCAGCTCGGGACTAGCGGGGGCCCTAGGTAGTGAGCAGTTCTTC. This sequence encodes CASSSGLAGALGSEQFF.

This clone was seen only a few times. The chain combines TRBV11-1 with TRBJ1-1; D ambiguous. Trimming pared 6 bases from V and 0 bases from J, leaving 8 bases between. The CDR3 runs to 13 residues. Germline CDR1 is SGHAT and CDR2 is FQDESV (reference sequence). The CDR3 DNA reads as TGTGCCAGCAGTGGAGAAATGAACACTGAAGCTTTCTTT. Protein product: CASSGEMNTEAFF.

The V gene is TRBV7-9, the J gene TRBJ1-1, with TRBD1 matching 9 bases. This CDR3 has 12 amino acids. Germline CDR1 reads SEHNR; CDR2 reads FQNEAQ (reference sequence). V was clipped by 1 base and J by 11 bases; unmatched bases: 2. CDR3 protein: CASSLGDRVAFF. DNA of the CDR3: TGTGCCAGCAGCTTAGGGGACAGGGTGGCTTTCTTT.

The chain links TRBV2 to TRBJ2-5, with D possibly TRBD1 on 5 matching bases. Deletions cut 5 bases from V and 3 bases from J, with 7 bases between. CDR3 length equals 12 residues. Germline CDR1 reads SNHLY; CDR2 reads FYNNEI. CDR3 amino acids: CASSRREETQYF. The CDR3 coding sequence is TGTGCCAGCAGTCGCAGGGAAGAGACCCAGTACTTC.

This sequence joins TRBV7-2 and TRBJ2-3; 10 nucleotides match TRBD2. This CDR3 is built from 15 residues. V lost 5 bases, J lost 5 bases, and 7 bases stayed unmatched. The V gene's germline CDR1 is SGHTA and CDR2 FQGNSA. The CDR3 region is CASSQSGGARDTQYF. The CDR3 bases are TGTGCCAGCAGCCAGAGCGGGGGGGCTAGAGATACGCAGTATTTT.

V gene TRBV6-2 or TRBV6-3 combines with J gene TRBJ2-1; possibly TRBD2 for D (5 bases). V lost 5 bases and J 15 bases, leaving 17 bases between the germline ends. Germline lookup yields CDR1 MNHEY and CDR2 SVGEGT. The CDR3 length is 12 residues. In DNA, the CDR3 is TGTGCCAGCAGTAAGACTACCAACATCGTGTTCTTC. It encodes CASSKTTNIVFF.

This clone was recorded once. CDR3: CASSIDRADSGNTIYF. The CDR3 DNA sequence: TGTGCCAGCAGCATCGACAGGGCCGACTCTGGAAACACCATATATTTT. This chain joins TRBV7-2 and TRBJ1-3; 7 bases are shared with TRBD1. Per the germline V gene, CDR1 is SGHTA and CDR2 is FQGNSA. The V gene end was trimmed by 5 bases and the J gene end by 0 bases; junction bases not matched to a gene: 7. The CDR3 is 16 residues long.

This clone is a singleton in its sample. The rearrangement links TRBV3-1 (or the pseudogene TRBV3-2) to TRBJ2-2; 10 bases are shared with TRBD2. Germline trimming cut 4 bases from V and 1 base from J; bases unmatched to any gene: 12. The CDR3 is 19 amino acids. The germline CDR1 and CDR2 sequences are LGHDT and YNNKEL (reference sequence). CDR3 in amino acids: CASSRLAGAGSKNTGELFF. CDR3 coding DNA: TGTGCCAGCAGCCGTCTAGCGGGAGCGGGGTCGAAGAACACCGGGGAGCTGTTTTTT.

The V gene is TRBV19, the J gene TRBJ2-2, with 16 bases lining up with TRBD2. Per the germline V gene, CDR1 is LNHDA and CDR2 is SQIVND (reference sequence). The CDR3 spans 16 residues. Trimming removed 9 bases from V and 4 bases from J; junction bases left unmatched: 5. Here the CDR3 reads CASRGLAGGPTGELFF. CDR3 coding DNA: TGTGCCAGCCGGGGACTAGCGGGGGGGCCCACCGGGGAGCTGTTTTTT.

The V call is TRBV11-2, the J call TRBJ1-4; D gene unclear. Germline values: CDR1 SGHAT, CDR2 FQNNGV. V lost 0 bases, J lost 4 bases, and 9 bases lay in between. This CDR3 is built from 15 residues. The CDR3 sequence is CASSLEGGINEKLFF. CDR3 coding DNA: TGTGCCAGCAGCTTAGAGGGAGGGATTAATGAAAAACTGTTTTTT.

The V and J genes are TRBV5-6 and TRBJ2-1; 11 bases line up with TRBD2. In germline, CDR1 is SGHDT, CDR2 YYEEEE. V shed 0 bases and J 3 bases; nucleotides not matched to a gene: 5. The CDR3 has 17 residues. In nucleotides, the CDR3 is TGTGCCAGCAGCTTGGCGGCTAGCGGGAGGCACTACAATGAGCAGTTCTTC. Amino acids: CASSLAASGRHYNEQFF.

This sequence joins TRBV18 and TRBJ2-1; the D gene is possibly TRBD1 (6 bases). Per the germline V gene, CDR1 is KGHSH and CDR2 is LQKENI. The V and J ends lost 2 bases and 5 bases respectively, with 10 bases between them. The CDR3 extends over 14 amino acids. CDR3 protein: CASSPKDRNNEQFF. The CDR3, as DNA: TGTGCCAGCTCACCAAAGGACAGAAACAATGAGCAGTTCTTC.

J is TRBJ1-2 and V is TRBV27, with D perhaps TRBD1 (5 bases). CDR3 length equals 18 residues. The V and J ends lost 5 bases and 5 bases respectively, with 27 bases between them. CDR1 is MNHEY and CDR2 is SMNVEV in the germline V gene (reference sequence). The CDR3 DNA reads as TGTGCCAGCAGTCTTCTCGGATCACCCGACAAGGAGGGGTATGGCTACACCTTC. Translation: CASSLLGSPDKEGYGYTF.

CDR3 amino acids: CASGLGTAYEQYF. In nucleotides, the CDR3 is TGTGCCAGCGGGCTTGGGACAGCCTACGAGCAGTACTTC. The chain links TRBV27 to TRBJ2-7, with 7 positions matching TRBD1. This CDR3 comprises 13 residues. The germline V gene encodes CDR1 MNHEY and CDR2 SMNVEV (reference sequence). V lost 8 bases, J lost 2 bases, and 6 bases stayed unmatched.

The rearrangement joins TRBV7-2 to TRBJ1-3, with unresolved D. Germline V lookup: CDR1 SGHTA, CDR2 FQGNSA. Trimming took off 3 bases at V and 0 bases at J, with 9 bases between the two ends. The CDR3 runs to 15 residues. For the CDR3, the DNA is TGTGCCAGCAGCTTGGAACCGGGCTCTGGAAACACCATATATTTT. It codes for CASSLEPGSGNTIYF.

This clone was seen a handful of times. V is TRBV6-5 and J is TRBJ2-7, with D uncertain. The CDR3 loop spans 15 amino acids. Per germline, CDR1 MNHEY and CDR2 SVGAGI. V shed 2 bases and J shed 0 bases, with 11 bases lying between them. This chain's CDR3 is CASSYDTTSSYEQYF. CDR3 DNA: TGTGCCAGCAGTTACGATACCACGAGCTCCTACGAGCAGTACTTC.

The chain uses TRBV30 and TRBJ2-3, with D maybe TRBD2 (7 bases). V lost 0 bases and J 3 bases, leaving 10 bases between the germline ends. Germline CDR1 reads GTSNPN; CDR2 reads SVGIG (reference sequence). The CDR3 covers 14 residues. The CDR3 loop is CAWSVRGGTDTQYF. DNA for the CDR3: TGTGCCTGGAGTGTAAGGGGGGGGACAGATACGCAGTATTTT.

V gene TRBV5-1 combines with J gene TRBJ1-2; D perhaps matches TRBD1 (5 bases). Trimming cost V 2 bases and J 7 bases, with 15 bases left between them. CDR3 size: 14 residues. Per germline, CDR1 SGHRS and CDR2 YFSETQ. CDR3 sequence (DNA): TGCGCCAGCAGCTTCCTAAGGGGTGACACTGGCTACACCTTC. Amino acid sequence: CASSFLRGDTGYTF.